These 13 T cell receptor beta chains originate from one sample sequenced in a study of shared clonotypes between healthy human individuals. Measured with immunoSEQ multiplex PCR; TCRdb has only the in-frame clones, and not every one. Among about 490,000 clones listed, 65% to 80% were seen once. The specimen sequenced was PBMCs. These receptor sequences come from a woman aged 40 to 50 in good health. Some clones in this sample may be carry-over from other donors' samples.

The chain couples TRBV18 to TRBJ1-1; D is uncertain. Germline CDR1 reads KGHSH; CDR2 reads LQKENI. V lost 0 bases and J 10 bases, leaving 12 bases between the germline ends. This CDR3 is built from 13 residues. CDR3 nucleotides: TGTGCCAGCTCACCACCGGCCCAAGAGGGAGCTTTCTTT. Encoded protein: CASSPPAQEGAFF.

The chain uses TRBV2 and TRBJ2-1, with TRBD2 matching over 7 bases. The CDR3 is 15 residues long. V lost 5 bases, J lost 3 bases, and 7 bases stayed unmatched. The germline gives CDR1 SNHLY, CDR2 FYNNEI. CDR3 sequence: CASSPDRGGYNEQFF. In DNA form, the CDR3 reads TGTGCCAGCAGTCCAGATCGCGGGGGCTACAATGAGCAGTTCTTC.

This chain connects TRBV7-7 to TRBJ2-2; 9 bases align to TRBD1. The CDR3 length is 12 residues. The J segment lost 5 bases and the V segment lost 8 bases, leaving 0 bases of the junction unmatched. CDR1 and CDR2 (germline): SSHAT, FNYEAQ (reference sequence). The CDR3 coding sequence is TGTGCCAGCGGGACAGGGACCGGGGAGCTGTTTTTT. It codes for CASGTGTGELFF.

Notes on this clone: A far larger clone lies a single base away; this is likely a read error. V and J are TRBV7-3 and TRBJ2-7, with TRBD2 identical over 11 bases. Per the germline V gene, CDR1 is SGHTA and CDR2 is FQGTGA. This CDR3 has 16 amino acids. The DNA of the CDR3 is TGTGCCAGCAGCTTAAGGCAGACTAGCGGGAAGGACGAGCAGCACTTC. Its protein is CASSLRQTSGKDEQHF.

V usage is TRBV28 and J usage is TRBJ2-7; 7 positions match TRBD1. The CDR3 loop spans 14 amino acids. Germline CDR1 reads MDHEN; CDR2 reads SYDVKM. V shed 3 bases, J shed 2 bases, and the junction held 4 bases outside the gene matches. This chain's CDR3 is CASSLEGGTYEQYF. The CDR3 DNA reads TGTGCCAGCAGTTTGGAAGGGGGCACCTACGAGCAGTACTTC.

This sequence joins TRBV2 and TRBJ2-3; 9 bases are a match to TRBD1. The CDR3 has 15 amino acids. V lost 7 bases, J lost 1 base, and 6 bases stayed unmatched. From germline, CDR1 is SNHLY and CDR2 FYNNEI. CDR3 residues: CASIDRGFGTDTQYF. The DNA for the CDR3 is TGTGCCAGCATTGACAGGGGGTTTGGCACAGATACGCAGTATTTT.

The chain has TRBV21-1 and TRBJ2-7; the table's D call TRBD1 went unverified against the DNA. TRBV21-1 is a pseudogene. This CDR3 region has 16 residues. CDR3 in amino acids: CASSARRGRLLYEQYF. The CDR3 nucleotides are TGTGCCAGCAGCGCACGCAGGGGGCGCCTCCTCTACGAGCAGTACTTC.

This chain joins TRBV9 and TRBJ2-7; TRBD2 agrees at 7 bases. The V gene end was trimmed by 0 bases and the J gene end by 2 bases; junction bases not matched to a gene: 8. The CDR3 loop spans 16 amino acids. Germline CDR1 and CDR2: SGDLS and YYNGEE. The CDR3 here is CASSVEAAGAPYEQYF. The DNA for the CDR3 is TGTGCCAGCAGCGTAGAAGCGGCGGGAGCACCCTACGAGCAGTACTTC. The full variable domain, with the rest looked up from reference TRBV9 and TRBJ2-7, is DSGVTQTPKHLITATGQRVTLRCSPRSGDLSVYWYQQSLDQGLQFLIQYYNGEERAKGNILERFSAQQFPDLHSELNLSSLELGDSALYFCASSVEAAGAPYEQYFGPGTRLTVT.

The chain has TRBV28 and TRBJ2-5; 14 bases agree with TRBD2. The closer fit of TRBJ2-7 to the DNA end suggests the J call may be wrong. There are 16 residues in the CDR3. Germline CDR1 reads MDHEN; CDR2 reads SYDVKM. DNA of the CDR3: TGTGCCAGCCACCTGACTAGCGGGAGGGCCGTCGACGAGCAGTACTTC. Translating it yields CASHLTSGRAVDEQYF.

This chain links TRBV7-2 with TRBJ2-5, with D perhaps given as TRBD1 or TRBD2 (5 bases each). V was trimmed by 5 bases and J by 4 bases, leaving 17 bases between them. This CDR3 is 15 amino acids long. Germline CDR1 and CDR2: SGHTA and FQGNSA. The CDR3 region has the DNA TGTGCCAGCAGCACCGCCCGGGGCCGGGGAGAGACCCAGTACTTC. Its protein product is CASSTARGRGETQYF. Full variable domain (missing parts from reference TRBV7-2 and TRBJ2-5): GAGVSQSPSNKVTEKGKDVELRCDPISGHTALYWYRQSLGQGLEFLIYFQGNSAPDKSGLPSDRFSAERTGGSVSTLTIQRTQQEDSAVYLCASSTARGRGETQYFGPGTRLLVL.

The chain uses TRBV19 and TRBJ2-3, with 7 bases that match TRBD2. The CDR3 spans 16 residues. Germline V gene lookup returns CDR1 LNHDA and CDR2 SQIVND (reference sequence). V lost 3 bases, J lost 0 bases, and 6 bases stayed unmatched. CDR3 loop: CASSIPAGASTDTQYF. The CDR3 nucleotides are TGTGCCAGTAGTATCCCCGCGGGAGCAAGCACAGATACGCAGTATTTT.

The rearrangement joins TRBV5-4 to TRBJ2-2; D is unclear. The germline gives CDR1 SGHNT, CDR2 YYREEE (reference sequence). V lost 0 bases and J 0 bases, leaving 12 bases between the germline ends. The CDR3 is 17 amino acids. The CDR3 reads CASSLGASQSNTGELFF. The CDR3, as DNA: TGTGCCAGCAGCTTGGGGGCTTCTCAGTCGAACACCGGGGAGCTGTTTTTT.

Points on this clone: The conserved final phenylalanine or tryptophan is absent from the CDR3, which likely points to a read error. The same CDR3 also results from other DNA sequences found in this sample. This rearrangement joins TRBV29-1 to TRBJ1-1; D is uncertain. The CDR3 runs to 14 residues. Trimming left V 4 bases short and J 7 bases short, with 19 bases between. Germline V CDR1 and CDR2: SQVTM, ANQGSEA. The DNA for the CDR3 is TGCAGCGTTGTCCTAACCCGGGGTGGGATTGAAGCTTTCTCC. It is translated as CSVVLTRGGIEAFS.